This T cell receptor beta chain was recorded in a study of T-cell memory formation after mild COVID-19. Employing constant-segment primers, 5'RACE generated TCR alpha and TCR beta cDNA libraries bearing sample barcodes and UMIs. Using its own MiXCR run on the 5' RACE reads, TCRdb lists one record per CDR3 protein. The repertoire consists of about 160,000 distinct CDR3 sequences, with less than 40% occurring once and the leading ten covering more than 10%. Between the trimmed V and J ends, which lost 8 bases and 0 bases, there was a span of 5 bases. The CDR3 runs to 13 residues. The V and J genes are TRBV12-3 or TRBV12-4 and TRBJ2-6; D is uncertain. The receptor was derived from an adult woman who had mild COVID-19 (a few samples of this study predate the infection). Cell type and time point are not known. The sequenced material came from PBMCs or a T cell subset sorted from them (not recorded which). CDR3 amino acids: CASATSGANVLTF. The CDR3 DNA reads TGTGCCAGCGCTACCTCTGGGGCCAACGTCCTGACTTTC.